This T cell receptor beta chain was profiled in a study of shared clonotypes between healthy human individuals. Whole-study findings and limits: The diversity represented, both genetic and in exposure history, was limited by few donors. Non-shared clonotypes displayed generation probabilities falling below those of clonotypes present in all four donors.

The data were produced by immunoSEQ multiplex PCR, yet TCRdb's version contains in-frame clones alone and is incomplete. The table lists around 1.9 million clones, about 93% of them singletons, with 1.5% to 2% in the top ten. Naive CD8 cells comprised CD45RO-negative, CCR7-positively selected cells, excluding terminally differentiated effector memory CD45RA+ cells. This clone appeared once. Antigen specificity is unknown. Other DNA sequences of this sample code for an identical CDR3. This receptor was taken from a man between 18 and 29 years old in good health. Some clones in this sample may be carry-over from other donors' samples. Sequenced: naive CD8+ T cells from PBMCs.

CDR3 in amino acids: CASSLAGNYEQYF. The CDR3 coding sequence is TGTGCCAGCAGCTTAGCTGGCAACTACGAGCAGTACTTC. The V call is TRBV11-2, the J call TRBJ2-7; D call uncertain. This CDR3 is built from 13 residues. The germline V gene has CDR1 SGHAT and CDR2 FQNNGV. V shed 1 base and J shed 3 bases, with 7 bases lying between them. The variable domain in full, completed from reference TRBV11-2 and TRBJ2-7, reads EAGVAQSPRYKIIEKRQSVAFWCNPISGHATLYWYQQILGQGPKLLIQFQNNGVVDDSQLPKDRFSAERLKGVDSTLKIQPAKLEDSAVYLCASSLAGNYEQYFGPGTRLTVT.